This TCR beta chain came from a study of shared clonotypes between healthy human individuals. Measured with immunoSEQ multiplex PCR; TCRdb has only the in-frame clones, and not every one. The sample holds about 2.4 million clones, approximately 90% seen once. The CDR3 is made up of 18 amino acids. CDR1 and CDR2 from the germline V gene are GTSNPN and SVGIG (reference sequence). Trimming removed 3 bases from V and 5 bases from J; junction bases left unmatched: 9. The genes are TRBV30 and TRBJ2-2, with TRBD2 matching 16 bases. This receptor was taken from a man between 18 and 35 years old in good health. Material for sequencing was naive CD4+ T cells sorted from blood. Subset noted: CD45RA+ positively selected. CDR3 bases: TGTGCCTGGAGCATAACCGGGACTAGCGGGGGGGAGACCGGGGAGCTGTTTTTT. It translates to CAWSITGTSGGETGELFF. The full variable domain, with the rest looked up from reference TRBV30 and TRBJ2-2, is SQTIHQWPATLVQPVGSPLSLECTVEGTSNPNLYWYRQAAGRGLQLLFYSVGIGQISSEVPQNLSASRPQDRQFILSSKKLLLSDSGFYLCAWSITGTSGGETGELFFGEGSRLTVL.